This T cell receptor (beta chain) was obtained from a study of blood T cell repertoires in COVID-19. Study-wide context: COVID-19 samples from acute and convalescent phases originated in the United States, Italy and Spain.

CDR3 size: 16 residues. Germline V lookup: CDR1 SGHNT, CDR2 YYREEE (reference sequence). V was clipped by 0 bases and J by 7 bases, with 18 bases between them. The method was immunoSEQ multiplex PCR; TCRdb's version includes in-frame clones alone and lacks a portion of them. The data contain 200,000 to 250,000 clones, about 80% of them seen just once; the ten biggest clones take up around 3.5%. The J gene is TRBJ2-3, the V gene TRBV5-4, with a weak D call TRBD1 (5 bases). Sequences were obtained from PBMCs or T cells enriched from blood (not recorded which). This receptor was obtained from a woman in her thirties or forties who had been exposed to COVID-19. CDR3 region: CASSLEGLVGAHTQYF. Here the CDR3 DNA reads TGTGCCAGCAGCTTGGAAGGGTTGGTAGGGGCTCATACGCAGTATTTT. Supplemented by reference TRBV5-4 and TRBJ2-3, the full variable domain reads ETGVTQSPTHLIKTRGQQVTLRCSSQSGHNTVSWYQQALGQGPQFIFQYYREEENGRGNFPPRFSGLQFPNYSSELNVNALELDDSALYLCASSLEGLVGAHTQYFGPGTRLTVL.